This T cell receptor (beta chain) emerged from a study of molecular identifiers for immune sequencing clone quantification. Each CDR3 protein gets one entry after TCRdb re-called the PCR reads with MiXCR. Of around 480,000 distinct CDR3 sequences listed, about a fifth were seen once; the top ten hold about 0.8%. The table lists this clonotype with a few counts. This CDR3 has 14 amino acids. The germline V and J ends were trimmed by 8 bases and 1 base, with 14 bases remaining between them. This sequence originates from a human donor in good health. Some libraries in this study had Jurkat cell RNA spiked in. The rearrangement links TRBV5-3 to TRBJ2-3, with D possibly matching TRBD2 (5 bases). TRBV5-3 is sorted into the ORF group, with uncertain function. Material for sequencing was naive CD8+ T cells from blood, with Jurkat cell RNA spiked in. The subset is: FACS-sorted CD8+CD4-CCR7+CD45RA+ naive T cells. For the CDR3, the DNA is TGTGCCAGCAGCCAAATCGGGGGCACAGATACGCAGTATTTT. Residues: CASSQIGGTDTQYF.